These T cell receptor beta chains were read from a single sample in a study of control samples from healthy donors and cancer patients. TCRdb's copy holds only in-frame clones and misses some; the assay was immunoSEQ multiplex PCR. The sample holds about 140,000 clones; roughly 89% are singletons and the top ten take under 9%. The sample was blood. These receptor sequences come from a man aged 18 to 29 in good health. Each CDR3 is given with its conserved first and last residue. D genes are given only for firm matches. Not every row has a clone size; where given, it reads once, few, many or a size class.

D gene	J gene	V gene	clone size	CDR3 protein	CDR3 DNA
NA	TRBJ1-3	TRBV3-1/TRBV3-2	few	CASSQGEGSISGNTIYF	TGTGCCAGCAGCCAAGGAGAAGGGAGTATCTCTGGAAACACCATATATTTT
NA	TRBJ2-7	TRBV3-1/TRBV3-2	NA	CASSQDRGVVDYEQYF	TGTGCCAGCAGCCAAGATCGGGGTGTAGTAGACTACGAGCAGTACTTC
TRBD1	TRBJ2-1	TRBV20-1	few	CSASQGQVYYNEQFF	TGCAGTGCTAGTCAGGGACAGGTTTACTACAATGAGCAGTTCTTC
TRBD2	TRBJ2-3	TRBV6-5	NA	CASRRLARDTQYF	TGTGCCAGCAGGAGACTAGCGAGAGATACGCAGTATTTT
TRBD1	TRBJ1-5	TRBV12-3/TRBV12-4	NA	CASSDRGGQPQHF	TGTGCCAGCAGTGACAGGGGGGGTCAGCCCCAGCATTTT
NA	TRBJ1-5	TRBV19	NA	CASMREGPGYSQPQHF	TGTGCCAGTATGAGGGAGGGGCCCGGATATAGTCAGCCCCAGCATTTT
TRBD1	TRBJ1-2	TRBV2	NA	CASRRAMGQLSNYGYTF	TGTGCCAGCAGACGGGCGATGGGACAGCTTTCTAACTATGGCTACACCTTC
TRBD1	TRBJ2-7	TRBV5-1	NA	CASSPGQVRSYEQYF	TGCGCCAGCAGCCCCGGACAGGTACGCTCCTACGAGCAGTACTTC
NA	TRBJ1-2	TRBV28	NA	CASSFDFGGNGYTF	TGTGCCAGCAGTTTTGATTTTGGGGGAAATGGCTACACCTTC
TRBD1	TRBJ2-3	TRBV6-5	NA	CASSYIGQGSTDTQYF	TGTGCCAGCAGTTACATAGGACAGGGAAGCACAGATACGCAGTATTTT
NA	TRBJ2-3	TRBV5-1	NA	CASSSLPAQGRDTQYF	TGCGCCAGCAGCTCCTTACCGGCCCAGGGTAGGGATACGCAGTATTTT
NA	TRBJ2-5	TRBV7-9	NA	CASNFLQETQYF	TGTGCCAGCAACTTCTTACAAGAGACCCAGTACTTC
NA	TRBJ1-4	TRBV6-5	NA	CASSVGGTNEKLFF	TGTGCCAGCAGCGTTGGTGGAACTAATGAAAAACTGTTTTTT
NA	TRBJ1-4	TRBV11-2	NA	CASSLDNPDANEKLFF	TGTGCCAGCAGCTTAGATAACCCCGACGCTAATGAAAAACTGTTTTTT
NA	TRBJ2-7	TRBV27	NA	CASSRLGLVYEQYF	TGTGCCAGCAGTAGGCTGGGACTTGTCTACGAGCAGTACTTC
TRBD1	TRBJ1-6	TRBV28	NA	CASSNPGQGYSPLHF	TGTGCCAGCAGTAACCCCGGACAGGGATATTCACCCCTCCACTTT
NA	TRBJ2-3	TRBV18	NA	CASSIGGSSTDTQYF	TGTGCCAGCTCAATCGGAGGTTCTAGCACAGATACGCAGTATTTT
TRBD2	TRBJ2-7	TRBV10-3	few	CATKLAGGDYEQYF	TGTGCCACCAAACTAGCGGGGGGGGACTACGAGCAGTACTTC
NA	TRBJ2-5	TRBV20-1	NA	CSASSGRETQYF	TGCAGTGCTAGTTCCGGTCGGGAGACCCAGTACTTC
TRBD1	TRBJ1-1	TRBV3-1/TRBV3-2	NA	CASSPRDTGVAEAFF	TGTGCCAGCAGCCCCCGAGACACAGGGGTGGCTGAAGCTTTCTTT
NA	TRBJ1-1	TRBV19	NA	CASRDEGVNTEAFF	TGTGCCAGTAGAGACGAGGGGGTGAACACTGAAGCTTTCTTT
NA	TRBJ2-7	TRBV2	NA	CAMGTDDYYEQYF	TGTGCCATGGGTACAGATGATTACTACGAGCAGTACTTC
TRBD2	TRBJ2-3	TRBV30	NA	CAWSPGLAGGGDTQYF	TGTGCCTGGAGCCCGGGACTAGCGGGGGGCGGAGATACGCAGTATTTT
NA	TRBJ2-1	TRBV9	NA	CASSVDPSGKGYNEQFF	TGTGCCAGCAGCGTGGATCCTTCGGGGAAGGGCTACAATGAGCAGTTCTTC
TRBD1	TRBJ2-5	TRBV2	few	CASRAGTGGLETQYF	TGTGCCAGCAGGGCCGGGACAGGGGGCTTAGAGACCCAGTACTTC
NA	TRBJ2-1	TRBV12-3/TRBV12-4	NA	CASSPPGYNEQFF	TGTGCCAGCAGCCCGCCTGGGTACAATGAGCAGTTCTTC
NA	TRBJ2-6	TRBV6-1	NA	CASSDPRGAGANVLTF	TGTGCCAGCAGTGACCCCAGGGGGGCTGGGGCCAACGTCCTGACTTTC
NA	TRBJ1-2	TRBV30	NA	CAWSWGSVDGYTF	TGTGCCTGGAGTTGGGGATCGGTCGATGGCTACACCTTC